Reported below is one TCR beta chain. Its antigen is still unknown. The input lacks base qualities; no much larger clone sits a single base away. The sample comes from a study of blood T cell repertoires in COVID-19 (dated by TCRdb to 2020 to 2021). Regarding the study in general: Collaborator samples came from the United States, Italy and Spain and covered acute and convalescent phases of COVID-19. Sample metadata almost always included a de-identified subject ID, COVID-19 status, age in years and sex. The dataset comprised deeply sampled blood TCRbeta repertoires from subjects exposed to, actively infected with, or recovered from COVID-19. The samples were drawn from two sources: the first 160 participants of the ongoing ImmuneRACE study, and 1,200 or so subjects contributed by 6 global collaborators. HLA class I and class II types, where available, came from metadata supplied by the sample provider rather than from assay-based typing. A freely available public database, intended as a resource for researchers studying the immune response to SARS-CoV-2, is where the repertoires were released. The prospective study material was composed of cDNA or gDNA derived from T cells, B-cell-depleted T cells, or PBMCs. Overall study results and their limits: The amount of clinical and demographic metadata varied by source and participant and was provided uncurated.

TCRbeta CDR3 regions were amplified from genomic DNA by means of the immunoSEQ Assay, a bias-controlled multiplex PCR. The original methods were these. The number of nucleated cells in each sample was estimated from the amplification of reference gene primers within the assay. To quantify the absolute abundance of each unique TCRbeta CDR3 rearrangement, sequence reads were collapsed and filtered. For each sample, productive Simpson clonality was calculated as the square root of Simpson's diversity index over productive rearrangements. TCRdb stores this immuneACCESS table with in-frame sequences only. Part of the clones is absent; in the studies checked, under half of the shortfall reflects unresolved V genes, and no reason is known for the rest. Clone size and the V and J calls come from that table; the DNA yielded D and trimming. This sample is represented by about 82,000 clones; around 81% of them were singletons. The ten largest clones take up approximately 44% of the sample.

Including cysteine and phenylalanine, the CDR3 has 14 amino acids. Just the 42-base CDR3 DNA is kept, in frame starting at base 1. Reading the germline V gene gives CDR1 MNHEY and CDR2 SVGAGI. V was cut back by 7 bases and J by 1 base, leaving a gap of 11 bases between them. Whole blood was collected in K2EDTA tubes by collaborating institutions according to the institutions' own protocols. For TCRbeta analysis, collaborator samples were shipped as frozen whole blood, as isolated PBMCs, or as DNA extracted from either sample type. The sequence is built from TRBV6-5 and TRBJ1-3, with a tentative D gene TRBD1 over 6 matching bases. What was sequenced was peripheral blood. The origin of this receptor is a man at least 80 years old with acute or convalescent COVID-19. The nucleotide sequence reads TGTGCCAGCACTCGCAGGGGATCTGGAAACACCATATATTTT. Its product reads: CASTRRGSGNTIYF.